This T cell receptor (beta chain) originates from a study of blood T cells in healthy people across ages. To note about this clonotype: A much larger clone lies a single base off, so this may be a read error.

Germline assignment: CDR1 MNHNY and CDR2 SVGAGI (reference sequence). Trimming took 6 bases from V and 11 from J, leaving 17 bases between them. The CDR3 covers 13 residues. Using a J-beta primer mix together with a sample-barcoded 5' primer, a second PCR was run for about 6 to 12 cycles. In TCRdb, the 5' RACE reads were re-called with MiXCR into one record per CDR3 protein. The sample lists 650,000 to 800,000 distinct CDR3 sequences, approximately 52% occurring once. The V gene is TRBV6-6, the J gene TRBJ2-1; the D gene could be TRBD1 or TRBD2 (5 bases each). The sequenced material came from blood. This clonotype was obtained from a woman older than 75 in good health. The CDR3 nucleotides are TGTGCCAGCAGGCTAGCACAAAAGGGGAAGCAGTTCTTC. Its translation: CASRLAQKGKQFF.